This entry describes one T cell receptor beta chain. The record originates from a study of Ad26.COV2.S vaccination and SARS-CoV-2 variants. Treatment described: around 19 received Ad26.COV2.S at low or high dose, single or two shots; five or six received placebo; per-sample allocation not given. All samples were drawn on day 63, counting from the first vaccine or placebo injection. CDR1 is SGHNT, CDR2 YYREEE, per germline (reference sequence). Between the trimmed V and J ends, which lost 6 bases and 4 bases, there was a span of 11 bases. This CDR3 has 13 residues. Produced via immunoSEQ multiplex PCR; TCRdb's table is partial and in-frame only. This sample has about 460,000 clones, with around 89% found just once.

The sequences come from peripheral blood, collected in a trial of Ad26.COV2.S vaccine versus placebo. This clonotype was obtained from a person between 18 and 59 years old who received the Ad26.COV2.S COVID-19 vaccine or a placebo. The chain uses TRBV5-4 and TRBJ2-1, with D hard to call. The CDR3 loop reads CASTNYEYNEQFF. DNA for the CDR3: TGTGCCAGCACCAACTATGAGTACAATGAGCAGTTCTTC.